This T cell receptor beta chain was observed in a study of vaccination effects on CD4 cells after COVID-19 (dated by TCRdb to between 2020 and 2023). For the wider study: Each participant received two doses of an mRNA SARS-CoV-2 vaccine, either BNT162b2 or mRNA-1273. Altogether, around ten COVID-19 convalescent patients and a few SARS-CoV-2-naive healthy vaccine recipients made up the full study. The Oncomine TCR Beta short-read assay on an Illumina iSeq 100 was used to sequence cultures from other donors in the study. In both COVID-19 convalescent patients and infection-naive vaccine recipients, the study compared SARS-CoV-2 spike-specific CD4+ TCR repertoires from before mRNA vaccination with those from after it. General findings and caveats noted by the study authors: The study was limited by a small number of convalescent patients and lacked early post-infection timepoints. In healthy vaccine recipients, vaccine-induced clones were almost all SARS-CoV-2 mono-reactive, with only 1 of 255 being cross-reactive with common cold coronaviruses. Clones induced by infection and clones induced by vaccination both contracted markedly at late timepoints after vaccination, which fits with T cell responses waning over time.

Trimming costs V 4 bases and J 0 bases, and their ends lie 11 bases apart. Via the germline V gene (reference sequence), CDR1 is SGHNT and CDR2 YYREEE. From the cysteine up to the phenylalanine, the CDR3 has a length of 16 residues. The kept DNA is CDR3 alone, 48 bases in frame from the first base. In the ViraFEST assay, PBMC were stimulated with viral peptide pools, and TCR sequencing was then used to find antigen-specific CD4+ T cell clonotypes based on their expansion. After more than nine days of culture, CD4+ T cells were isolated with the EasySep CD4+ T cell isolation kit. Negative nucleocapsid antibody results before and after vaccination confirmed that the healthy vaccine recipients had no prior SARS-CoV-2 infection. Approximately 2 million PBMC per well were cultured in IMDM with about 5.4% human AB serum, 10 IU/ml IL-2 and gentamicin, plus 10 ug/ml peptides. Half of the culture medium was replaced with fresh IL-2-containing medium on days 3 and 7. Unless noted otherwise, every peptide stimulation condition was cultured in triplicate wells. PBMC were separated from whole blood using Ficoll-Paque Plus gradient centrifugation and were then either cryopreserved at -140C or used fresh. The overlapping peptide pools covered the spike proteins of SARS-CoV-2 and of the common cold coronaviruses HCoV-NL63, HCoV-OC43 and HCoV-229E. The QIAamp micro DNA kit was used to extract genomic DNA from the cultured CD4+ T cells.

Library preparation was by the immunoSEQ multiplex PCR assay. TCR beta CDR3 sequencing was performed on DNA from the cultured, isolated CD4+ T cells. The study's processing was this. Non-productive TCR sequences were removed and reads were trimmed to the CDR3 region, keeping CDR3s of at least 7 amino acids. Antigen-specific clonotypes were identified with the MANAFEST web app by comparing expansion in peptide wells against reference cultures. To count as positive, a clone had to show expansion at FDR<0.05 compared with the reference and with all other wells, an odds ratio above 5, and a frequency above 0.1% in two replicate wells. Clonotypes significantly expanded in SARS-CoV-2 spike wells and in at least one common cold coronavirus spike condition were defined as cross-reactive. CDR3 similarity was assessed by Levenshtein distance using the stringdist R package, and unrooted trees were constructed with ape in R 3.6.1. This immuneACCESS table, as held by TCRdb, lists in-frame sequences with V and J called but not all clones. Of the missing ones, under half trace to an unresolved V gene in checked studies; the others have no known cause. V, J and clone size are taken as reported in that table, and D and trimming were inferred from the DNA itself. The sample table shows roughly 42,000 clones, and over 75% are seen once. The ten top clones hold 2.5% to 3% of the sample.

Notes on this clone: What antigen it recognizes has not been identified. No much larger clonotype is one base removed from it; base qualities were not supplied.

The starting material was CD4+ T cells from PBMCs cultured with HCoV-NL63 spike peptides, obtained before COVID-19 vaccination. The intended sense of this specimen's cell subset or site label: HCoV-NL63 spike overlapping peptide pool stimulation. The sequence came from a human donor who received a COVID-19 vaccine. Here the chain combines TRBV5-4 and TRBJ2-6; the D gene cannot be resolved reliably. The DNA sequence is as follows: TGTGCCAGCAGCCCCGCAACCTTCTCTGGGGCCAACGTCCTGACTTTC. Its amino acids are CASSPATFSGANVLTF.